This TCR beta chain appears in the sequencing data of a study of blood T cell repertoires in COVID-19. At the level of the study: Nucleic acid was either cDNA or gDNA, and it came from T cells, B-cell-depleted T cells, or PBMCs.

The V gene's germline CDR1 is MNHEY and CDR2 SMNVEV (reference sequence). The CDR3 has 13 amino acids. Trimming cost V 5 bases and J 7 bases, with 11 bases left between them. The participants were between roughly 18 and 89 years old and came from roughly 25 US areas. Per the original data handling: Amplification of reference gene primers provided the estimated nucleated cell counts. Libraries were prepared by immunoSEQ multiplex PCR; TCRdb keeps only in-frame clonotypes and omits some of them. The V and J calls and clone size are taken from that table; D and trimming were inferred from the DNA. The table has fewer than 450,000 clones, less than 95% seen once.

The TCR was taken from a man aged 18 to 30 who had recovered from COVID-19. Source material: PBMCs or T cells enriched from blood (not recorded which). This chain connects TRBV27 to TRBJ1-4; D call uncertain. The CDR3 here is CASSRSTREKLFF. CDR3 DNA sequence: TGTGCCAGCAGTCGCTCGACACGTGAAAAACTGTTTTTT.